The 13 T cell receptor beta chains listed next were all sequenced from one sample in a study of OX40 agonist ivuxolimab in advanced cancers. The data were produced by immunoSEQ multiplex PCR, yet TCRdb's version contains in-frame clones alone and is incomplete. This sample has about 49,000 clones, with about 88% found just once. The sequencing used CD4+ or CD8+ T cells sorted from blood, collected in a trial of the OX40 agonist ivuxolimab. The receptors were sampled from an adult with an advanced solid tumor such as melanoma, head and neck, liver or kidney cancer.

The chain carries TRBV27 and TRBJ2-5, with 11 positions matching TRBD1. Germline values: CDR1 MNHEY, CDR2 SMNVEV (reference sequence). With 5 bases clipped from V and 5 bases from J, the junction kept 4 bases outside the gene matches. This CDR3 is built from 14 residues. The CDR3 region is CASSNRDRGETQYF. CDR3 nucleotide sequence: TGTGCCAGCAGTAACCGGGACAGGGGGGAGACCCAGTACTTC.

The rearrangement links TRBV6-5 to TRBJ2-1, with TRBD1 identical over 7 bases. This CDR3 spans 12 amino acids. In germline, CDR1 is MNHEY, CDR2 SVGAGI. In DNA form, the CDR3 reads TGTGCTGCAGCCCCAGGGGGCAATGAGCAGTTCTTC. Amino acid sequence: CAAAPGGNEQFF.

The chain employs TRBV27 and TRBJ1-1; 9 nucleotides agree with TRBD1. This CDR3 comprises 14 residues. V lost 6 bases, J lost 3 bases, and 5 bases stayed unmatched. The V gene's germline CDR1 is MNHEY and CDR2 SMNVEV (reference sequence). The CDR3 sequence is CASSKQGADTEAFF. CDR3 in DNA: TGTGCCAGCAGCAAACAGGGGGCAGACACTGAAGCTTTCTTT.

The J gene is TRBJ1-3, the V gene TRBV30; weak D call: TRBD1 (6 bases). The V and J ends lost 4 bases and 0 bases respectively, with 16 bases between them. The CDR3 spans 16 residues. Germline CDR1 reads GTSNPN; CDR2 reads SVGIG (reference sequence). CDR3 bases: TGTGCCTGGACTATCAGGGGCCCCCTCTCTGGAAACACCATATATTTT. The encoded protein is CAWTIRGPLSGNTIYF.

The rearrangement joins TRBV6-1 to TRBJ1-6, with D perhaps matching TRBD1 (5 bases). The V and J ends lost 1 base and 4 bases respectively, with 8 bases between them. This CDR3 is built from 15 residues. Germline V lookup: CDR1 MNHNS, CDR2 SASEGT. The CDR3 DNA reads as TGTGCCAGCAGTGAAGGTGACAGATATAATTCACCCCTCCACTTT. It translates to CASSEGDRYNSPLHF.

This clone was observed a few times. V and J are TRBV6-6 and TRBJ1-1; D gene unclear. CDR1 and CDR2 from the germline V gene are MNHNY and SVGAGI (reference sequence). V was shortened by 2 bases and J by 8 bases, with 12 bases between the two germline ends. CDR3 length equals 13 residues. The CDR3 spells CASSYRGETEAFF. The CDR3 coding sequence is TGTGCCAGCAGTTACCGGGGAGAGACGGAAGCTTTCTTT.

V and J are TRBV5-1 and TRBJ1-2, with D possibly TRBD1 on 5 matching bases. The CDR3 consists of 13 residues. Trimming stripped 3 bases from V and 5 bases from J, with 11 bases between. Germline V gives CDR1 SGHRS, CDR2 YFSETQ. The CDR3 spells CASSSSGRYGYTF. CDR3 sequence (DNA): TGCGCCAGCAGCTCCTCAGGGAGGTATGGCTACACCTTC.

In this sample, this clone turned up a few times. The rearrangement joins TRBV29-1 to TRBJ1-1; 7 bases fit TRBD1. The CDR3 runs 14 residues. V lost 6 bases, J lost 3 bases, and 10 bases stayed unmatched. Germline assignment: CDR1 SQVTM and CDR2 ANQGSEA. As DNA, the CDR3 is TGCAGCGTCGAGGGGGCAGGGTATGACACTGAAGCTTTCTTT. This gives the protein CSVEGAGYDTEAFF.

The table lists this clone with a count of one. The gene calls are TRBV6-1 and TRBJ1-2; tentatively, D is TRBD1 (6 bases). V lost 8 bases to trimming and J lost 0 bases, with 10 bases between them. The germline V gene encodes CDR1 MNHNS and CDR2 SASEGT. This CDR3 has 13 amino acids. As DNA, the CDR3 is TGTGCCAGCGAATACAGGGCTAACTATGGCTACACCTTC. It encodes CASEYRANYGYTF.

The V gene is TRBV6-5, the J gene TRBJ2-3; 8 bases match TRBD1. The CDR3 runs to 14 residues. V was clipped by 5 bases and J by 4 bases; unmatched bases: 5. Per the germline V gene, CDR1 is MNHEY and CDR2 is SVGAGI. CDR3 residues: CASSSRGRADTQYF. CDR3 nucleotide sequence: TGTGCCAGCAGTAGCAGGGGGCGTGCAGATACGCAGTATTTT.

The rearrangement joins TRBV11-3 to TRBJ2-7, with no clear D. In germline, CDR1 is SGHNT, CDR2 YENEEA. The CDR3 length is 13 residues. Trimming left V 5 bases short and J 3 bases short, with 11 bases between. The chain's CDR3 is CASSPQTYYEQYF. For the CDR3, the DNA is TGTGCCAGCAGCCCCCAGACTTACTACGAGCAGTACTTC. Drawing the rest from reference TRBV11-3 and TRBJ2-7, the complete variable domain is EAGVVQSPRYKIIEKKQPVAFWCNPISGHNTLYWYLQNLGQGPELLIRYENEEAVDDSQLPKDRFSAERLKGVDSTLKIQPAELGDSAVYLCASSPQTYYEQYFGPGTRLTVT.

The chain has TRBV30 and TRBJ2-7; 13 bases agree with TRBD2. The CDR3 length is 16 residues. After removal of 7 bases from V and 4 bases from J, the junction contained 13 bases not matched to a gene. Looked up from germline, CDR1 is GTSNPN and CDR2 is SVGIG (reference sequence). The CDR3 sequence is CASSQQGLAGKYEQYF. DNA for the CDR3: TGTGCCTCCTCCCAGCAGGGACTAGCGGGGAAATACGAGCAGTACTTC.

This chain links TRBV5-5 with TRBJ1-2; D is undetermined. The germline CDR1 and CDR2 sequences are SGHKS and YYEKEE (reference sequence). The CDR3 extends over 13 amino acids. Between the trimmed V and J ends, which lost 4 bases and 4 bases, there was a span of 11 bases. The CDR3 nucleotides are TGTGCCAGCAGCCAAGACCGGGGCTATGGCTACACCTTC. Translating gives CASSQDRGYGYTF.